The T cell receptor (beta chain) under discussion was sequenced for a study of blood T cell repertoires in COVID-19 (dated by TCRdb to 2018 to 2020). Study-wide context: Samples covering the acute and convalescent phases of COVID-19 were provided by collaborators in the United States, Italy and Spain. Deeply sampled blood TCRbeta repertoires from subjects exposed to, actively infected with, or recovered from COVID-19 were included in the dataset. Samples came from the ongoing ImmuneRACE study (first 160 participants) plus 1,254 subjects from 6 global collaborators. The prospective study material was composed of cDNA or gDNA derived from T cells, B-cell-depleted T cells, or PBMCs. HLA class I and class II types, where available, came from metadata supplied by the sample provider rather than from assay-based typing. A freely available public database, intended as a resource for researchers studying the immune response to SARS-CoV-2, is where the repertoires were released. Nearly every sample came with metadata listing a de-identified subject ID, COVID-19 status, age in years and sex.

TCRbeta CDR3 regions were amplified from genomic DNA by means of the immunoSEQ Assay, a bias-controlled multiplex PCR. In the paper's pipeline: The number of nucleated cells in each sample was estimated from the amplification of reference gene primers within the assay. Sequence reads were collapsed and filtered to measure the absolute abundance of every unique TCRbeta CDR3 rearrangement. For each sample, productive Simpson clonality was calculated as the square root of Simpson's diversity index across productive rearrangements. As stored in TCRdb, this immuneACCESS dataset retains in-frame rearrangements with V and J assigned. A fraction of the clones does not appear; measured against another copy, unresolved V genes explain less than half of the discrepancy, and the remainder lacks a known reason. D and trimming were read from the DNA, whereas the V and J calls and clone size are those reported in that table. In this sample the table shows approximately 240,000 clones, 82% of which occur a single time. Roughly 4.9% of the sample belongs to the ten largest clones.

Collaborating institutions collected whole blood in K2EDTA tubes following their own protocols. For TCRbeta analysis, collaborators shipped samples in one of three forms: frozen whole blood, isolated PBMCs, or DNA extracted from either of those sample types. CDR1 and CDR2 are drawn from the germline V gene (reference sequence): DFQATT, SNEGSKA. The germline V end is reduced by 6 bases and the J end by 11 bases; junction bases left unmatched: 8. The cysteine opens and the phenylalanine closes a CDR3 of 11 amino acids. The DNA shown is the 33-base CDR3, in frame from base 1. Worth noting for this clone: Its antigen remains undetermined. No much larger clone is present one base from it, and per-base qualities are unavailable.

The paper as a whole reports these results and caveats: Clinical and demographic metadata were provided uncurated, with the amount varying by source and participant.

The sequence derives from a woman of 80 years or more with active or convalescent COVID-19. The chain links TRBV20-1 with TRBJ1-1; 8 junctional bases match TRBD1. Sample: peripheral blood. In nucleotides, the sequence is TGCAGTGCAAGACGGGCAGGGGGCGCTTTCTTT. This yields the protein CSARRAGGAFF.